Included here is one T cell receptor beta chain sequence, with context. The data were taken from a study of technical replicates of blood from a few donors. The protocol was immunoSEQ multiplex PCR, while the TCRdb copy is restricted to in-frame clones and leaves out a portion. The data hold 55,000 to 85,000 clones, with just under 97% observed a single time. Germline V CDR1 and CDR2: SGHAT, FQNNGV. The CDR3 is 15 residues long. V shed 4 bases, J shed 3 bases, and the junction held 5 bases outside the gene matches. This receptor was obtained from a human donor in good health. The chain uses TRBV11-2 and TRBJ2-1; 8 nucleotides agree with TRBD2. Sequencing was carried out using T cells isolated from PBMCs. The CDR3 loop reads CASSSIAGIYNEQFF. In nucleotides, the CDR3 is TGTGCCAGCAGCTCCATAGCGGGGATCTACAATGAGCAGTTCTTC. The full variable domain, with the rest looked up from reference TRBV11-2 and TRBJ2-1, is EAGVAQSPRYKIIEKRQSVAFWCNPISGHATLYWYQQILGQGPKLLIQFQNNGVVDDSQLPKDRFSAERLKGVDSTLKIQPAKLEDSAVYLCASSSIAGIYNEQFFGPGTRLTVL.